One and the same sample provided the 17 T cell receptor beta chains below, sequenced in a study of T cell responses to AZD1222 COVID-19 vaccine. Sequencing was performed with immunoSEQ multiplex PCR; in TCRdb, only in-frame clones are kept and a portion is missing. The sample holds 130,000 to 150,000 clones, 85% to 95% seen once. The sequenced sample was peripheral blood, obtained on day 0 of AZD1222 vaccination. Source of these receptors: an adult in good health.

V usage is TRBV5-1 and J usage is TRBJ1-6; possible D gene TRBD1, 6 bases. The CDR3 totals 12 residues. In germline, CDR1 is SGHRS, CDR2 YFSETQ. Trimming took off 5 bases at V and 9 bases at J, with 9 bases between the two ends. The DNA of the CDR3 is TGCGCCAGCAGTCAGGGGATTTCACCCCTCCACTTT. It encodes CASSQGISPLHF.

The chain recombines TRBV10-3 with TRBJ2-1; perhaps TRBD2 as D (8 bases). The V gene lost 5 bases and the J gene lost 9 bases, with 14 bases spanning the gap. This CDR3 has 13 amino acids. Germline V gene lookup returns CDR1 ENHRY and CDR2 SYGVKD. The CDR3 DNA sequence: TGTGCCATCAGTCCGGGAGGGGGCGGTGAGCAGTTCTTC. This codes for CAISPGGGGEQFF.

There are a few counts of this clone. The CDR3 DNA reads TGTGCCAGCCGCAGCAGGCCCAGCTCTGGAAACACCATATATTTT. Translating it yields CASRSRPSSGNTIYF. The genes are TRBV6-5 and TRBJ1-3; D gene uncertain. V was pared by 8 bases and J by 0 bases, with 14 bases between. Germline-derived CDR1 and CDR2 are MNHEY and SVGAGI. The CDR3 is 15 amino acids.

The chain has TRBV19 and TRBJ1-5, with D perhaps matching TRBD1 (5 bases). The germline V gene encodes CDR1 LNHDA and CDR2 SQIVND (reference sequence). The V gene lost 5 bases and the J gene lost 4 bases, with 15 bases spanning the gap. The CDR3 runs to 15 residues. The CDR3 sequence is CASSETPRGNQPQHF. The CDR3 nucleotides are TGTGCCAGTAGTGAGACACCACGGGGGAATCAGCCCCAGCATTTT.

Concerning this clone: Other DNA sequences in the same sample also yield this CDR3. The chain joins TRBV7-9 to TRBJ1-1; possibly TRBD1 for D (5 bases). Trimming left V 2 bases short and J 5 bases short, with 9 bases between. Germline CDR1 reads SEHNR; CDR2 reads FQNEAQ (reference sequence). This CDR3 contains 13 residues. The CDR3 region is CASSLLGGTEAFF. Here the CDR3 DNA reads TGTGCCAGCAGCTTACTGGGGGGTACTGAAGCTTTCTTT.

V gene TRBV6-1 combines with J gene TRBJ1-2; TRBD1 is a possible D gene (6 bases). Trimming cost V 3 bases and J 4 bases, with 9 bases left between them. Germline CDR1 is MNHNS and CDR2 is SASEGT. CDR3 length equals 13 residues. The chain's CDR3 is CASSENRAYGYTF. The CDR3, as DNA: TGTGCCAGCAGTGAGAACAGGGCCTATGGCTACACCTTC.

The chain uses TRBV4-1 and TRBJ2-7; 7 bases match TRBD2. J was trimmed by 0 bases and V by 4 bases; bases with no gene match: 3. The CDR3 runs 14 residues. The germline V gene encodes CDR1 MGHRA and CDR2 YSYEKL. The CDR3 spells CASSPPSGSYEQYF. As DNA, the CDR3 is TGCGCCAGCAGCCCGCCTAGCGGCTCCTACGAGCAGTACTTC.

This clone was seen a few times. The rearrangement links TRBV27 to TRBJ1-6; D ambiguous. This CDR3 has 14 residues. Germline CDR1 and CDR2: MNHEY and SMNVEV (reference sequence). Trimming removed 6 bases at V and 7 bases at J, with 13 bases between. DNA for the CDR3: TGTGCCAGCAGCGGTAGTTGGCTGAATTCACCCCTCCACTTT. Residues: CASSGSWLNSPLHF.

V is TRBV9 and J is TRBJ2-2; no firm D call. This CDR3 contains 11 residues. Germline V CDR1 and CDR2: SGDLS, YYNGEE. V lost 4 bases to trimming and J lost 6 bases, with 4 bases between them. The CDR3 reads CASSFSGELFF. CDR3 bases: TGTGCCAGCAGCTTCTCCGGGGAGCTGTTTTTT.

J is TRBJ1-5 and V is TRBV2; no clear D. Looked up from germline, CDR1 is SNHLY and CDR2 is FYNNEI. Trimming removed 6 bases at V and 0 bases at J, with 6 bases between. The CDR3 totals 13 residues. As DNA, the CDR3 is TGTGCCAGCAGGAAAGATAGCAATCAGCCCCAGCATTTT. Residues: CASRKDSNQPQHF.

CDR3 sequence: CSASNRGLGEQYF. DNA of the CDR3: TGCAGTGCTAGTAACAGGGGTCTGGGGGAGCAGTACTTC. The chain combines TRBV20-1 with TRBJ2-7; 7 bases agree with TRBD1. Unmatched junction bases numbered 9, after V lost 3 bases and J lost 7 bases. The CDR3 loop spans 13 amino acids. Germline V gene sequence: CDR1 DFQATT, CDR2 SNEGSKA (reference sequence).

This clone was picked up a small number of times. The chain carries TRBV5-5 and TRBJ1-3, with D uncertain. Germline CDR1 SGHKS, CDR2 YYEKEE (reference sequence). The ends were cut back, 2 bases at V and 0 bases at J, with 6 bases in the middle. This CDR3 comprises 14 residues. The CDR3 bases are TGTGCCAGCAGCTTTCTCCGCTCTGGAAACACCATATATTTT. This encodes CASSFLRSGNTIYF.

The chain links TRBV5-6 to TRBJ1-1, with D unresolved. The CDR3 spans 13 residues. Trimming shortened V by 4 bases and J by 1 base, and 8 bases separated the two germline ends. CDR1 is SGHDT and CDR2 is YYEEEE in the germline V gene. The DNA for the CDR3 is TGTGCCAGCAGCGCCGTGGAGAACACTGAAGCTTTCTTT. This sequence encodes CASSAVENTEAFF.

The chain links TRBV6-5 to TRBJ2-3; D is unclear. Germline V gene sequence: CDR1 MNHEY, CDR2 SVGAGI. This CDR3 region has 13 residues. V was shortened by 0 bases and J by 6 bases, with 7 bases between the two germline ends. The CDR3 coding sequence is TGTGCCAGCAGTTACTCGAGAGCCGATACGCAGTATTTT. Amino acids: CASSYSRADTQYF.

The V and J genes are TRBV5-6 and TRBJ1-1; D unclear. Germline assignment: CDR1 SGHDT and CDR2 YYEEEE. Trimming took 0 bases from V and 8 from J, leaving 11 bases between them. The CDR3 consists of 13 residues. The CDR3 spells CASSLGEPTEAFF. DNA of the CDR3: TGTGCCAGCAGCTTGGGAGAGCCTACCGAAGCTTTCTTT.

The chain links TRBV7-3 to TRBJ2-3; TRBD2 might be the D (6 bases). The CDR3 spans 17 residues. The V gene's germline CDR1 is SGHTA and CDR2 FQGTGA. Trimming took off 5 bases at V and 0 bases at J, with 18 bases between the two ends. The CDR3 DNA follows: TGTGCCAGCAGCCTTGAGGGACCCAGCGGGAGCACAGATACGCAGTATTTT. Its protein product is CASSLEGPSGSTDTQYF.

V and J are TRBV5-1 and TRBJ2-1; D not certain. CDR3 length equals 16 residues. V was pared by 0 bases and J by 4 bases, with 14 bases between. Germline CDR1 and CDR2: SGHRS and YFSETQ. The CDR3 bases are TGCGCCAGCAGCTTGGACAGCGACTTGTGGTACAATGAGCAGTTCTTC. Translation gives CASSLDSDLWYNEQFF.